This TCR beta chain was documented in a study of CD8 T cells in ankylosing spondylitis. Study-wide results and caveats: Disease-associated clones were CD8+ and fairly uncommon in peripheral blood. In ankylosing spondylitis blood, a motif of roughly 8 highly homologous TCR beta variants appeared characteristic.

With regard to this clonotype: Its antigen is unknown.

In germline, CDR1 is MNHEY, CDR2 SVGAGI. The CDR3 totals 13 residues. Trimming stripped 3 bases from V and 7 bases from J, with 12 bases between. Quantitative barcoded 5'-RACE was used to prepare TCR beta libraries. TCRdb reprocessed the 5' RACE reads via MiXCR and lists one record per CDR3 protein. Altogether about 220,000 distinct CDR3 sequences are present, 25% to 30% being singletons, with the ten largest covering under 7%. The genes are TRBV6-5 and TRBJ1-1; tentatively, D is TRBD1 (5 bases). This sequence originates from a male donor with ankylosing spondylitis or in good health (not recorded which). The source material was blood, either unsorted or a sorted T cell fraction (not recorded which). The CDR3 here is CASSYERGLEAFF. DNA for the CDR3: TGTGCCAGCAGTTATGAACGGGGACTTGAAGCTTTCTTT.